Listed below are T cell receptor beta chains from one sample, sequenced in a study of CD8 T cells in ankylosing spondylitis. TCRdb processed the 5' RACE reads anew with MiXCR; each CDR3 protein has one entry. Seen here are some 840,000 distinct CDR3 sequences, about 10% observed once, and the top ten hold 0.45% to 0.6%. Sequencing was done on a sample of blood, either unsorted or a sorted T cell fraction (not recorded which). These receptors were collected from a male donor with ankylosing spondylitis. CDR3s include the opening cysteine and the closing phenylalanine or tryptophan. The order of the fields is CDR3 DNA, CDR3 protein, clone size, V gene, D gene, J gene. A D gene is named only where the DNA matches it firmly. Part of the rows lack a size; the others show once, few, many or a class for expanded clones.

TGCAGTGGTAGGGACCGCACGAGGCAGGTAATAAAGAACACTGAAGCTTTCTTT	CSGRDRTRQVIKNTEAFF	NA	TRBV20-1	NA	TRBJ1-1
TGTGCCAGCAGCCCCGGGACAGGGATAGAAAAACTGTTTTTT	CASSPGTGIEKLFF	few	TRBV7-9	TRBD1	TRBJ1-4
TGCGCCAGCAGCGGGGTTGGACTCGCCACAGATACGCAGTATTTT	CASSGVGLATDTQYF	NA	TRBV5-1	NA	TRBJ2-3
TGCGCCAGCAAAGGGACAGGGACACCTAACACTGAAGCTTTCTTT	CASKGTGTPNTEAFF	NA	TRBV5-1	TRBD1	TRBJ1-1
TGTGCCATCAGTGATTGGAATTCGCCCTACGAGCAGTACTTC	CAISDWNSPYEQYF	many	TRBV10-3	NA	TRBJ2-7
TGTGCCAGCAGTTACCAGGGTAATCTCGCCGGGGAGCTGTTTTTT	CASSYQGNLAGELFF	few	TRBV6-5	NA	TRBJ2-2
TGTGCCAGCAGCCCCAATAAGGGGACAGATACGCAGTATTTT	CASSPNKGTDTQYF	NA	TRBV5-6	NA	TRBJ2-3
TGTGCTAGTGGTTTCGGCTACAATGAGCAGTTCTTC	CASGFGYNEQFF	NA	TRBV12-5	NA	TRBJ2-1
TGCAGTGCTAGAACCGTCCCCGGTCCCCATGGGGGAGAGACCCAGTACTTC	CSARTVPGPHGGETQYF	few	TRBV20-1	NA	TRBJ2-5
TGTGCCAGCAGGCCGTCCCAGGGGAATGAGCAGTTCTTC	CASRPSQGNEQFF	NA	TRBV12-3/TRBV12-4	NA	TRBJ2-1